This T cell receptor beta chain was identified in a study of blood T cell repertoires in COVID-19. The length of the CDR3 is 17 residues. The V gene's germline CDR1 is MGHRA and CDR2 YSYEKL. Trimming cost V 4 bases and J 6 bases, with 22 bases left between them. Repertoires were generated with immunoSEQ multiplex PCR, while TCRdb's copy carries only in-frame clones and drops some. The table shows roughly 170,000 clones, with roughly four fifths occurring only once. The chain couples TRBV4-1 to TRBJ2-1; perhaps TRBD2 as D (7 bases). This TCR came from a human donor in a cohort sampled during active COVID-19. Material for sequencing was peripheral blood. CDR3 amino acids: CASSRTQPGGLSNEQFF. CDR3 nucleotide sequence: TGCGCCAGCAGCCGAACCCAACCGGGGGGCCTCAGCAATGAGCAGTTCTTC.